This T cell receptor (beta chain) came from a study of blood T cell repertoires in COVID-19. The overall study: From the United States, Italy and Spain came samples of acute and convalescent COVID-19. T cells, B-cell-depleted T cells, or PBMCs supplied cDNA or gDNA.

It was during active infection that Seattle patients were enrolled and then longitudinally followed. Sequenced by immunoSEQ multiplex PCR; TCRdb stores in-frame clones only, minus some. This sample has around 260,000 clones; more than 90% occur once, and the top ten carry about 2.5%. The source of this sequence is a person in their late teens or twenties with COVID-19, enrolled during active disease. Sequencing used peripheral blood.

The CDR3 is CASSESGRGVTGELFF. DNA of the CDR3: TGTGCCAGCAGTGAATCTGGCAGGGGAGTCACCGGGGAGCTGTTTTTT. V usage is TRBV25-1 and J usage is TRBJ2-2; TRBD1 is a possible D gene (6 bases). The germline CDR1 and CDR2 sequences are MGHDK and SYGVNS. This CDR3 contains 16 residues. The V end lost 1 base, the J end lost 4 bases, and 13 bases lay between the germline ends.